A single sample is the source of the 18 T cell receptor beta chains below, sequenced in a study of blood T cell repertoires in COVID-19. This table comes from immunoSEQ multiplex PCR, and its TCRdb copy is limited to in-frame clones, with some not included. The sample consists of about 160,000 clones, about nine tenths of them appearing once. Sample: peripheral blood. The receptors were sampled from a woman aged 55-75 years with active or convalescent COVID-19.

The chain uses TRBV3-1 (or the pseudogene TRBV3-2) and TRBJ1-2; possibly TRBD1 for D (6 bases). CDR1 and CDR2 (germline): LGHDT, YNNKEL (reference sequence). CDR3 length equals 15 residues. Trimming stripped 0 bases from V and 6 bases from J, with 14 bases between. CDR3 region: CASSQEGASGNGYTF. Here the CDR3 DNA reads TGTGCCAGCAGCCAAGAGGGGGCCAGTGGGAATGGCTACACCTTC.

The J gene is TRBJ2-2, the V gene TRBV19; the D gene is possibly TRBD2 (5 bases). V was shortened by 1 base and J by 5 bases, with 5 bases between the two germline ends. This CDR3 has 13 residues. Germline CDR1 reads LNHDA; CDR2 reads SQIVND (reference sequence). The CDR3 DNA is TGTGCCAGTAGTATAGGGACTACCGGGGAGCTGTTTTTT. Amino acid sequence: CASSIGTTGELFF.

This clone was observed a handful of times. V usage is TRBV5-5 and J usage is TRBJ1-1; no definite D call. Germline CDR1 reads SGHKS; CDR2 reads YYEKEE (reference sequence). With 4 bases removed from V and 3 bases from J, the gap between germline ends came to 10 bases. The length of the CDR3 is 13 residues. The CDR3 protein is CASSLDGYTEAFF. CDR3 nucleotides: TGTGCCAGCAGCCTTGACGGGTACACTGAAGCTTTCTTT.

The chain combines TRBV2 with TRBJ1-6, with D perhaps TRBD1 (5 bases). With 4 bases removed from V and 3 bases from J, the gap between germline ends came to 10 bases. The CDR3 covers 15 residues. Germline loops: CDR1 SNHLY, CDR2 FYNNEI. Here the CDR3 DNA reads TGTGCCAGCAGTGCGGAGGGGATCTATAATTCACCCCTCCACTTT. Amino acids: CASSAEGIYNSPLHF.

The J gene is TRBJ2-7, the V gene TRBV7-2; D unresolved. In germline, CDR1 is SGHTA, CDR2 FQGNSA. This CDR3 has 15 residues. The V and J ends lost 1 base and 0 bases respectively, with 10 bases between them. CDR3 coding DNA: TGTGCCAGCAGCTTAGAACACAGAATCTCCTACGAGCAGTACTTC. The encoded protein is CASSLEHRISYEQYF. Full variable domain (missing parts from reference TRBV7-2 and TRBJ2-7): GAGVSQSPSNKVTEKGKDVELRCDPISGHTALYWYRQSLGQGLEFLIYFQGNSAPDKSGLPSDRFSAERTGGSVSTLTIQRTQQEDSAVYLCASSLEHRISYEQYFGPGTRLTVT.

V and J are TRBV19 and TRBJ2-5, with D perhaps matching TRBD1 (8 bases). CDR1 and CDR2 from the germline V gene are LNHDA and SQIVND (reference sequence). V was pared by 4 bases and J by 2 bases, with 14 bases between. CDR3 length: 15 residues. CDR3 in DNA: TGTGCCAGTAGTAGCGGACAGGGAGGGCAAGAGACCCAGTACTTC. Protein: CASSSGQGGQETQYF.

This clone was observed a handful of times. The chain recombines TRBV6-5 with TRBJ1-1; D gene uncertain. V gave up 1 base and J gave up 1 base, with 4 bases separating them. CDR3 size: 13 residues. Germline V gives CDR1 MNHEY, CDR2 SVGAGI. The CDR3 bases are TGTGCCAGCAGTTACTTCCAGAACACTGAAGCTTTCTTT. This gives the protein CASSYFQNTEAFF.

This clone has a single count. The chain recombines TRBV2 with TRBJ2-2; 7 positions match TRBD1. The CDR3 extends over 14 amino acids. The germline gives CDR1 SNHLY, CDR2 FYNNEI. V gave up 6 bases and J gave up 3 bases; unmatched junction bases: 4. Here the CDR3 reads CASRDRLHTGELFF. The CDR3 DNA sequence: TGTGCCAGCAGGGACAGGCTTCACACCGGGGAGCTGTTTTTT. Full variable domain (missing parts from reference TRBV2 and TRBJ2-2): EPEVTQTPSHQVTQMGQEVILRCVPISNHLYFYWYRQILGQKVEFLVSFYNNEISEKSEIFDDQFSVERPDGSNFTLKIRSTKLEDSAMYFCASRDRLHTGELFFGEGSRLTVL.

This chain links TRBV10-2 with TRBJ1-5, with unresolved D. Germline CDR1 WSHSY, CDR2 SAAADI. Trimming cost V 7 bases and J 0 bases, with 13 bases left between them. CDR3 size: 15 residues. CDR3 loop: CASKGGQISNQPQHF. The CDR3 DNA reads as TGCGCCAGCAAAGGAGGGCAGATTAGCAATCAGCCCCAGCATTTT.

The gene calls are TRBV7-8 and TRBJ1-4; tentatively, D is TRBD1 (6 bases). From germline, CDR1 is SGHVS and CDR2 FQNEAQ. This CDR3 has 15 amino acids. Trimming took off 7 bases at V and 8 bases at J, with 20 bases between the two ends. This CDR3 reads CASTRGWGLDEKLFF. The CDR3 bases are TGTGCCAGCACCCGAGGATGGGGGCTAGACGAAAAACTGTTTTTT.

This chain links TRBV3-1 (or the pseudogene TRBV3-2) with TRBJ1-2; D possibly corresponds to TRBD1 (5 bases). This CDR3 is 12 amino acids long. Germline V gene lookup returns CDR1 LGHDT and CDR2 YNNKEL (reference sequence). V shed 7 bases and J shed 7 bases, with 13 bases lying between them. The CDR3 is CASKTGGGGYTF. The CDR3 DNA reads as TGTGCCAGCAAAACGGGGGGAGGTGGCTACACCTTC.

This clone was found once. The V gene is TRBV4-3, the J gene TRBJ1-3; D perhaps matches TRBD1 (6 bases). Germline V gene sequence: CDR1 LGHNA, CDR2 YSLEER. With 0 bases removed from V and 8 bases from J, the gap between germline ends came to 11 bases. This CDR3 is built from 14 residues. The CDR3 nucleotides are TGCGCCAGCAGCCAAGATCGGGGGGCTTACACCATATATTTT. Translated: CASSQDRGAYTIYF.

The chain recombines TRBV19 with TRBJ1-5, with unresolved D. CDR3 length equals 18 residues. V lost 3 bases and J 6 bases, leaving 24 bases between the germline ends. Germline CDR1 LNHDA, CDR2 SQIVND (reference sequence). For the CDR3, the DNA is TGTGCCAGTAGTATGGACGCGGGTTCGGGGTTTTTGGGTCAGCCCCAGCATTTT. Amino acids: CASSMDAGSGFLGQPQHF.

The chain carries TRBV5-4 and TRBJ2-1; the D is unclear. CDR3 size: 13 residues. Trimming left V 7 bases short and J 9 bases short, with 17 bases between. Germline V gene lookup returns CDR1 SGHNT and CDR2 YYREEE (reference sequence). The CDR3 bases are TGTGCCAGCGCCGCCTCGTCGGTTTTTGAGCAGTTCTTC. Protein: CASAASSVFEQFF.

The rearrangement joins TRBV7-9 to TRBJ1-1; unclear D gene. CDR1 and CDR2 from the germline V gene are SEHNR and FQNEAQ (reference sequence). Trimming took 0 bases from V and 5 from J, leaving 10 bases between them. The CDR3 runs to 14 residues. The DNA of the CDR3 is TGTGCCAGCAGCTTAGCAGCCCGGCGGACTGAAGCTTTCTTT. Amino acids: CASSLAARRTEAFF.

The CDR3 DNA sequence: TGTGCCAGCAGGCCACAGGTAGTCGGCACTGAAGCTTTCTTT. This gives the protein CASRPQVVGTEAFF. V gene TRBV7-2 combines with J gene TRBJ1-1; D is possibly TRBD1 (5 bases). Per germline, CDR1 SGHTA and CDR2 FQGNSA. V lost 6 bases, J lost 4 bases, and 15 bases lay in between. The CDR3 loop spans 14 amino acids.

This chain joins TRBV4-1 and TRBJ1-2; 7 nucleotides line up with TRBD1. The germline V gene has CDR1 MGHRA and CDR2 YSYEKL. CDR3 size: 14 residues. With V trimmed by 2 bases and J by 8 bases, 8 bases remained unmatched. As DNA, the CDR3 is TGCGCCAGCAGCCAATACACAGGGGTTGACGGCTACACCTTC. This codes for CASSQYTGVDGYTF.

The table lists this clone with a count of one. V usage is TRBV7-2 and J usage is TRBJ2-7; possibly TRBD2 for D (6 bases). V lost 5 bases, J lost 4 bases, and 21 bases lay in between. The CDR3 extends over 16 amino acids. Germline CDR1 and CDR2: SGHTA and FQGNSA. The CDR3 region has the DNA TGTGCCAGCAGCGACCAACCGGGACTGCCAGGGTACGAGCAGTACTTC. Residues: CASSDQPGLPGYEQYF.